Each of the 23 T cell receptor beta chains below was sequenced from the same sample in a study of T cells in Graves' hyperthyroidism and ophthalmopathy. RNA transcripts served as the template for amplifying TCR beta CDR3 regions. In the first-round RT-PCR of the TCR CDR3, the HTBI primer set was used. Each CDR3 protein is one row after TCRdb ran MiXCR on the multiplex PCR reads. The top ten clones hold 11% of a sample with about half a million distinct CDR3 sequences, around 22% of them seen once. The sequenced sample consisted of blood. The origin of the receptors is a woman aged 25 to 39 with Graves' ophthalmopathy.

The sample holds many counts of this clonotype. This chain uses TRBV5-5 with TRBJ2-4; TRBD1 might be the D (5 bases). The CDR3 is made up of 17 amino acids. V was clipped by 0 bases and J by 0 bases, with 13 bases between them. Germline V gene lookup returns CDR1 SGHKS and CDR2 YYEKEE (reference sequence). CDR3 amino acids: CASSLVRESLAKNIQYF. CDR3 coding DNA: TGTGCCAGCAGCTTGGTCAGGGAATCCTTAGCCAAAAACATTCAGTACTTC. Supplemented by reference TRBV5-5 and TRBJ2-4, the full variable domain reads DAGVTQSPTHLIKTRGQQVTLRCSPISGHKSVSWYQQVLGQGPQFIFQYYEKEERGRGNFPDRFSARQFPNYSSELNVNALLLGDSALYLCASSLVRESLAKNIQYFGAGTRLSVL.

This clonotype has a count of ten or more. CDR3 nucleotide sequence: TGCGCCAGCAGCTTGACTAGCGGAGGTGGTGGGGCCAACGTCCTGACTTTC. Amino acid sequence: CASSLTSGGGGANVLTF. The chain joins TRBV5-1 to TRBJ2-6, with 8 bases that match TRBD2. Germline values: CDR1 SGHRS, CDR2 YFSETQ. The CDR3 loop spans 17 amino acids. V shed 1 base and J 3 bases; nucleotides not matched to a gene: 6.

This clonotype was counted ten times or more. The junction does not match germline at one end; this may be a read error. The V call is TRBV14, the J call TRBJ2-2; possibly TRBD2 for D (5 bases). CDR1 is SGHDN, CDR2 FVKESK, per germline. CDR3 length equals 14 residues. CDR3 sequence reads: CASSPQMNTGKLFF. The CDR3 nucleotides are TGTGCCAGCAGCCCCCAAATGAACACCGGGAAGCTGTTTTTT.

The gene calls are TRBV12-3 or TRBV12-4 and TRBJ1-2, with 8 bases identical to TRBD1. The V and J ends lost 5 bases and 8 bases, in that order; junction bases with no gene match: 7. CDR3 length equals 13 residues. CDR3 residues: CASSPRTGTGYTF. For the CDR3, the DNA is TGTGCCAGCAGTCCTCGGACAGGGACCGGCTACACCTTC.

The genes are TRBV30 and TRBJ1-2; D unclear. V was clipped by 2 bases and J by 2 bases, with 15 bases between them. Germline V gene lookup returns CDR1 GTSNPN and CDR2 SVGIG (reference sequence). The CDR3 has 15 amino acids. The CDR3 protein is CAWSPSARTNYGYTF. CDR3 coding DNA: TGTGCCTGGAGTCCGTCCGCCAGAACAAACTATGGCTACACCTTC.

A remark on this clonotype: A clone one base away is much larger, so this may be a read error. Lacking the conserved final phenylalanine or tryptophan, this CDR3 likely reflects a read error. The chain employs TRBV28 and TRBJ1-1; D not resolved. CDR3 length: 16 residues. The germline V gene encodes CDR1 MDHEN and CDR2 SYDVKM. Trimming took 1 base from V and 3 from J, leaving 15 bases between them. The CDR3: CASSLLAFGEYTEAFL. The CDR3, as DNA: TGTGCCAGCAGTTTATTGGCATTCGGAGAATACACTGAAGCTTTCCTT.

The chain couples TRBV6-1 to TRBJ2-7; 10 bases agree with TRBD2. Germline V gives CDR1 MNHNS, CDR2 SASEGT. The CDR3 loop spans 15 amino acids. V dropped 6 bases and J dropped 2; count of bases not matched to a gene: 7. The CDR3 DNA reads as TGTGCCAGCAGGAGCCTAGCGGGAGAGCCCTACGAGCAGTACTTC. Its translation is CASRSLAGEPYEQYF.

This clonotype was counted at least ten times. V and J are TRBV27 and TRBJ1-5, with D perhaps matching TRBD1 (5 bases). The V end was cut by 3 bases, the J end by 7 bases, with 13 bases between. The CDR3 runs 14 residues. Germline V gene data show CDR1 as MNHEY and CDR2 as SMNVEV (reference sequence). CDR3 nucleotides: TGTGCCAGCAGTTTCGGTCAGGGCGAACAGCCCCAGCATTTT. Protein product: CASSFGQGEQPQHF.

This clonotype was seen repeatedly, ten times or more. The chain is built from TRBV12-3 or TRBV12-4 and TRBJ2-7; 15 positions match TRBD2. This CDR3 is built from 15 residues. The J segment lost 6 bases and the V segment lost 5 bases, leaving 5 bases of the junction unmatched. CDR3 sequence reads: CASSQGLAGGSEQYF. The CDR3 nucleotides are TGTGCCAGCAGTCAGGGACTAGCGGGAGGAAGCGAGCAGTACTTC.

The rearrangement joins TRBV6-1 to TRBJ2-7, with 8 positions matching TRBD1. CDR3 length: 13 amino acids. Germline V gives CDR1 MNHNS, CDR2 SASEGT. Trimming removed 0 bases from V and 7 bases from J; junction bases left unmatched: 2. The CDR3 nucleotides read TGTGCCAGCAGTGAAGCGACAGGGGCAGAGCAGTACTTC. Translation gives CASSEATGAEQYF.

This clonotype was seen repeatedly, ten times or more. The chain uses TRBV27 and TRBJ1-5; D unclear. V was shortened by 6 bases and J by 2 bases, with 20 bases between the two germline ends. Germline values: CDR1 MNHEY, CDR2 SMNVEV (reference sequence). The CDR3 contains 17 residues. CDR3 amino acids: CASRRTLAGGRNQPQHF. For the CDR3, the DNA is TGTGCCAGCAGGCGAACCCTCGCCGGCGGCCGCAATCAGCCCCAGCATTTT.

This clonotype was picked up many times. The chain has TRBV5-6 and TRBJ1-2; D is unresolved. The germline gives CDR1 SGHDT, CDR2 YYEEEE. The CDR3 is made up of 14 amino acids. V lost 5 bases and J 3 bases, leaving 14 bases between the germline ends. The CDR3 DNA is TGTGCCAGCAGATCCAGGCGAACTTACTATGGCTACACCTTC. It codes for CASRSRRTYYGYTF.

This clonotype was seen at least ten times. CDR3 in amino acids: CASSSQMTGFNEQYF. In DNA form, the CDR3 reads TGTGCCAGCAGCTCCCAAATGACAGGGTTCAACGAGCAGTACTTC. J is TRBJ2-7 and V is TRBV7-2; 7 bases are a match to TRBD1. The CDR3 runs 15 residues. The V gene end was trimmed by 4 bases and the J gene end by 5 bases; junction bases not matched to a gene: 11. CDR1 SGHTA and CDR2 FQGNSA come from the germline V gene. The complete variable domain, with remaining parts taken from reference TRBV7-2 and TRBJ2-7, reads GAGVSQSPSNKVTEKGKDVELRCDPISGHTALYWYRQSLGQGLEFLIYFQGNSAPDKSGLPSDRFSAERTGGSVSTLTIQRTQQEDSAVYLCASSSQMTGFNEQYFGPGTRLTVT.

This clonotype was found many times. This chain joins TRBV11-2 and TRBJ2-2, with TRBD2 matching 10 bases. Trimming at V came to 0 bases and at J to 0 bases, leaving 7 bases not matched to a gene. The CDR3 spans 19 residues. Germline V CDR1 and CDR2: SGHAT, FQNNGV. CDR3 in DNA: TGTGCCAGCAGCTTAGAAGCGGGGGGGCCTCGAGCGAACACCGGGGAGCTGTTTTTT. This gives the protein CASSLEAGGPRANTGELFF.

Ten or more counts support this clonotype. The chain is built from TRBV20-1 and TRBJ2-7, with D unclear. There are 16 residues in the CDR3. V lost 1 base and J 3 bases, leaving 19 bases between the germline ends. Germline V gene lookup returns CDR1 DFQATT and CDR2 SNEGSKA (reference sequence). The CDR3 DNA follows: TGCAGTGCTAGAGCCAACCGTGGTACCCTGAACTACGAGCAGTACTTC. The encoded protein is CSARANRGTLNYEQYF.

This clonotype has more than one count but fewer than ten. The chain combines TRBV11-2 with TRBJ2-7; a weak D match, TRBD1 (6 bases). Germline loops: CDR1 SGHAT, CDR2 FQNNGV. Trimming cost V 6 bases and J 5 bases, with 11 bases left between them. The CDR3 has 12 amino acids. The CDR3 bases are TGTGCCAGCAGGAAGCAGGGGAACGAGCAGTACTTC. It yields the protein CASRKQGNEQYF.

The table lists this clonotype with many counts. V is TRBV6-5 and J is TRBJ1-1; a weak D match, TRBD1 (6 bases). Germline assignment: CDR1 MNHEY and CDR2 SVGAGI. The CDR3 is 15 amino acids. V gave up 8 bases and J gave up 3 bases, with 19 bases separating them. The CDR3: CASQSGAAGDTEAFF. The CDR3 DNA reads TGTGCCAGCCAATCCGGGGCGGCAGGGGACACTGAAGCTTTCTTT.

This clonotype has just a few counts. The chain carries TRBV29-1 and TRBJ1-1; a weak D match, TRBD1 (6 bases). V gave up 7 bases and J gave up 0 bases, with 15 bases separating them. The germline V gene encodes CDR1 SQVTM and CDR2 ANQGSEA. This CDR3 contains 14 residues. The CDR3 nucleotides read TGCAGCGCCCGAGGGACACTTATGAACACTGAAGCTTTCTTT. Translated, it gives CSARGTLMNTEAFF.

This clonotype was found many times. The junction does not match germline at one end; this may be a read error. The V and J genes are TRBV13 and TRBJ2-7, with 8 bases that match TRBD1. This CDR3 has 14 residues. CDR1 and CDR2 (germline): PRHDT, FYEKMQ (reference sequence). The CDR3 is CTSSHGTGSYEQYF. The DNA for the CDR3 is TGTACCAGCAGCCACGGGACAGGCTCCTACGAGCAGTACTTC.

V gene TRBV14 combines with J gene TRBJ2-7; tentatively, D is TRBD1 (5 bases). Trimming took off 1 base at V and 2 bases at J, with 9 bases between the two ends. The CDR3 length is 14 residues. From germline, CDR1 is SGHDN and CDR2 FVKESK. This chain's CDR3 is CASSQVMGPYEQYF. Written as DNA, the CDR3 is TGTGCCAGCAGCCAAGTTATGGGGCCCTACGAGCAGTACTTC. Full variable domain (missing parts from reference TRBV14 and TRBJ2-7): EAGVTQFPSHSVIEKGQTVTLRCDPISGHDNLYWYRRVMGKEIKFLLHFVKESKQDESGMPNNRFLAERTGGTYSTLKVQPAELEDSGVYFCASSQVMGPYEQYFGPGTRLTVT.

The genes are TRBV18 and TRBJ1-2; D is possibly TRBD1 (5 bases). This CDR3 comprises 15 residues. The V end was cut by 3 bases, the J end by 2 bases, with 13 bases between. Germline V gives CDR1 KGHSH, CDR2 LQKENI. The CDR3 is CASSPGGGENYGYTF. Here the CDR3 DNA reads TGTGCCAGCTCACCCGGGGGGGGAGAGAACTATGGCTACACCTTC.

The chain couples TRBV28 to TRBJ1-1, with a possible D match to TRBD1 (6 bases). Trimming left V 6 bases short and J 3 bases short, with 14 bases between. The CDR3 runs 14 residues. The germline CDR1 and CDR2 sequences are MDHEN and SYDVKM. The CDR3 spells CASSHNRADTEAFF. In nucleotides, the CDR3 is TGTGCCAGCAGCCATAACAGGGCCGACACTGAAGCTTTCTTT.

V and J are TRBV25-1 and TRBJ2-5, with 12 positions matching TRBD2. There are 17 residues in the CDR3. Germline CDR1 MGHDK, CDR2 SYGVNS. Unmatched junction bases numbered 12, after V lost 6 bases and J lost 4 bases. CDR3 in DNA: TGTGCCAGCAGCTCGTCTAGCGGGGGGGCCTCGGGAGAGACCCAGTACTTC. As protein: CASSSSSGGASGETQYF. The full variable domain, with the rest looked up from reference TRBV25-1 and TRBJ2-5, is EADIYQTPRYLVIGTGKKITLECSQTMGHDKMYWYQQDPGMELHLIHYSYGVNSTEKGDLSSESTVSRIRTEHFPLTLESARPSHTSQYLCASSSSSGGASGETQYFGPGTRLLVL.